This T cell receptor beta chain was captured by sequencing in a study of cytomegalovirus exposure and HLA in healthy donors. Broader study findings: Later analysis identified about 15,000 TCR beta sequences associated with HLA alleles, using a false discovery rate threshold of 0.05. It was assumed in the presence/absence analyses that sequencing depth was roughly uniform across donors. Segments of the TCR beta V type were, in most cases, productive about 87% or about 30% of the time in an earlier analysis. Researchers reported in a later analysis that a missense DCLRE1C variant was tied to TCR beta V- and J-gene trimming.

In the case of this clone: The antigen is unknown. The germline gene is not matched at one end of the junction; a read error may be the cause.

A multiplex PCR was run with 60 Vbeta primers and 13 Jbeta primers. Clones were read by immunoSEQ multiplex PCR, and TCRdb kept only the in-frame ones, dropping some. This sample has around 120,000 clones; about 59% occur once, and the top ten carry over 3.5%. CDR3 length equals 15 residues. Per germline, CDR1 MGHRA and CDR2 YSYEKL. The sequence was obtained from a man aged 25 to 40 in good health and CMV-seropositive. The rearrangement links TRBV4-1 to TRBJ2-5; the D is unclear. Sequencing used PBMCs. The CDR3 bases are TGCGCCAGCAGCCAAATATTGCCCCTTCAAGAGCCCCAGTACTTC. Translated, it gives CASSQILPLQEPQYF.